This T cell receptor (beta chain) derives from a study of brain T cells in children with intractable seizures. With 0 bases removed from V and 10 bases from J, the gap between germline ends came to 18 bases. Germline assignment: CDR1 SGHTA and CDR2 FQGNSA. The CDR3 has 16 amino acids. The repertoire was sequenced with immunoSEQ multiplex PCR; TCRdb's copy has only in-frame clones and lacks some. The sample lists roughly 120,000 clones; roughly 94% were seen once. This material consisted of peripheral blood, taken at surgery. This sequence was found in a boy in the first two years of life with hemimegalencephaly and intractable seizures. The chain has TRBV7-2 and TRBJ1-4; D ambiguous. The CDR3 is CASSLAPPGRRGKLFF. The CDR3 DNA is TGTGCCAGCAGCTTAGCGCCTCCCGGGAGGCGGGGAAAACTGTTTTTT. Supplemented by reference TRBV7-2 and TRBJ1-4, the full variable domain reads GAGVSQSPSNKVTEKGKDVELRCDPISGHTALYWYRQSLGQGLEFLIYFQGNSAPDKSGLPSDRFSAERTGGSVSTLTIQRTQQEDSAVYLCASSLAPPGRRGKLFFGSGTQLSVL.